This TCR beta chain was recorded in a study of shared clonotypes between healthy human individuals. Whole-study results and caveats: A handful of donors showed sharing of roughly 5% of naive CD4 clonotypes. Lower generation probabilities were found for non-shared clonotypes than for those shared by all four donors. An effect of sequencing depth on clonotype sharing among donors was expected.

CDR3 size: 15 residues. Per germline, CDR1 MDHEN and CDR2 SYDVKM. V dropped 3 bases and J dropped 5 bases, with 15 bases sitting between them. Using immunoSEQ multiplex PCR, the repertoire was profiled, and TCRdb retains in-frame clones only, with some absent. Of approximately 2.1 million clones listed, 93% are singletons. In regard to this clone: Its target is not known.

Sequencing used naive CD4+ T cells from PBMCs. Subset given: CD45RA+ positively selected. The TCR was taken from a man aged 18 to 30 in good health. Some clones in this sample may be carry-over from other donors' samples. The rearrangement links TRBV28 to TRBJ2-3, with a possible D match to TRBD1 (5 bases). In DNA, the CDR3 is TGTGCCAGCAGTTTTGGTACAGGAACACGAGATACGCAGTATTTT. It translates to CASSFGTGTRDTQYF.